This T cell receptor beta chain appears in the sequencing data of a study of cytomegalovirus exposure and HLA in healthy donors. Turning to the study itself: About 200 million T cells yielded approximately 110 million unique TCR beta sequences in earlier analysis.

Researchers ran the PCR with 60 Vbeta and 13 Jbeta primers. Produced via immunoSEQ multiplex PCR; TCRdb's table is partial and in-frame only. The repertoire holds roughly 86,000 clones, with over 75% as singletons. The CDR3 length is 13 residues. Trimming took 3 bases from V and 8 from J, leaving 11 bases between them. Germline assignment: CDR1 LNHDA and CDR2 SQIVND (reference sequence). The chain is built from TRBV19 and TRBJ1-5; a weak D match, TRBD1 (6 bases). The sequence came from a man aged 45-65 years in good health and CMV-seropositive. The material sequenced was PBMCs. The CDR3 region has the DNA TGTGCCAGTAGTATCAGGGGTCGGGAGCCCCAGCATTTT. Amino acids: CASSIRGREPQHF.